The entry below gives a single T cell receptor (beta chain) sequence along with its context. What it binds is not known. This record belongs to a study of graft-versus-host responses after intestinal transplantation. Study-level background: Every one of the recipients received anti-thymocyte globulin induction and afterwards took tacrolimus and steroids for about 3 years.

Findings and limits, study-wide: Marrow from the recipient contained GvH clones, some of which had appeared first in ileum or blood.

V lost 6 bases to trimming and J lost 0 bases, with 14 bases between them. CDR3 size: 15 residues. Germline values: CDR1 SGHAT, CDR2 FQNNGV. Data came from immunoSEQ multiplex PCR; TCRdb stores just in-frame clones and leaves some out. This sample has roughly 110,000 clones, with just over 90% found just once. This receptor was identified in a human donor who was the organ donor for an intestinal transplant. Sequenced here: unstimulated CD4+ T cells sorted from spleen or lymph node cells, sampled before transplant. The V call is TRBV11-2, the J call TRBJ1-2; D may be TRBD1 (5 bases). The CDR3 protein is CASRERQGANYGYTF. The CDR3 coding sequence is TGTGCCAGCAGAGAACGACAAGGGGCTAACTATGGCTACACCTTC.